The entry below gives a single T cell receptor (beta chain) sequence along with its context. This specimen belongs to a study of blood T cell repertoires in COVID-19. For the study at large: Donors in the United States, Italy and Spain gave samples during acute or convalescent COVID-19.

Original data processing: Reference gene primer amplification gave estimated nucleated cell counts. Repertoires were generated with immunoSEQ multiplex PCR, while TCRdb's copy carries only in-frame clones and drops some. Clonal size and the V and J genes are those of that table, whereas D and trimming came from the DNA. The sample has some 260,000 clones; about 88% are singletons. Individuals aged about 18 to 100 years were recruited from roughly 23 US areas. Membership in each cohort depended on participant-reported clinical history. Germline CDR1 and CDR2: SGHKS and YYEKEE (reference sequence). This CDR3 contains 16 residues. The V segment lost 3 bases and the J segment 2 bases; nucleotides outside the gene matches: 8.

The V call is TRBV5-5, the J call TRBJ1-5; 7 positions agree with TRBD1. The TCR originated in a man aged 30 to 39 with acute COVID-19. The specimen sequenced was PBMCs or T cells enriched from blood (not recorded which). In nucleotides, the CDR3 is TGTGCCAGCAGCTCCCGACAGGGTGTCGGCAATCAGCCCCAGCATTTT. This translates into CASSSRQGVGNQPQHF.